A selection of T cell receptor beta chains follows, all from one sample in a study of Ad26.COV2.S vaccination and SARS-CoV-2 variants. The assay was immunoSEQ multiplex PCR, and TCRdb's table has in-frame clones only and misses some. Counted here are 300,000 to 400,000 clones, roughly 85% occurring once; the ten biggest clones make up approximately 3.5%. The sequencing here drew on peripheral blood, taken in a trial of Ad26.COV2.S vaccine versus placebo. The receptor set was obtained from a person between 18 and 60 years old who received the Ad26.COV2.S COVID-19 vaccine or a placebo. Each CDR3 is given with its conserved first and last residue. The D gene is left open where the match is weak. For some rows the clone size is stated as once, few or many, or as a class when expanded; others skip it.

cdr3_nt cdr3_aa j_call clone_size v_call d_call
TGCGCCAGCAGCCCAGAACTGGGGCATACGCAGTATTTT CASSPELGHTQYF TRBJ2-3 - TRBV4-1 -
TGTGCCAGCAGTTATCGTCTTTTGGGGACAGGGATAATCTACGAGCAGTACTTC CASSYRLLGTGIIYEQYF TRBJ2-7 - TRBV6-2/TRBV6-3 TRBD1
TGCGCCAGCAGACAGGGTCGCGATGAAAAACTGTTTTTT CASRQGRDEKLFF TRBJ1-4 - TRBV5-1 -
TGCAGCGTTAGACAGAACACTGAAGCTTTCTTT CSVRQNTEAFF TRBJ1-1 - TRBV29-1 -
TGTGCCAGCAGTATCAGGGTTAACACCGGGGAGCTGTTTTTT CASSIRVNTGELFF TRBJ2-2 - TRBV28 -
TGTGCCAGCAGCCCCCTGGGCGTTACCGGGGAGCTGTTTTTT CASSPLGVTGELFF TRBJ2-2 - TRBV13 -
TGTGCCAGCTGCTACCCTCAGGGAGTACATCAGCCCCAGCATTTT CASCYPQGVHQPQHF TRBJ1-5 once TRBV28 -
TGTGCCAGCTCACCACCTACCGGTCCGGGGAATGAGCAGTTCTTC CASSPPTGPGNEQFF TRBJ2-1 once TRBV18 -
TGTGCCAGCAGCCGCTCTTCGACTAATGAAAAACTGTTTTTT CASSRSSTNEKLFF TRBJ1-4 - TRBV7-2 -
TGTGCCAGCAGTTACGGGGTTAATGAGCAGTTCTTC CASSYGVNEQFF TRBJ2-1 - TRBV6-5 -
TGTGCCAGTAGTGCGGGACAGGGTAAGAACATTCAGTACTTC CASSAGQGKNIQYF TRBJ2-4 - TRBV19 TRBD1
TGCGCCAGCAGCTTGGTCCCAGACAGGGGGTTACAAGAGACCCAGTACTTC CASSLVPDRGLQETQYF TRBJ2-5 - TRBV5-1 TRBD1
TGTGCCAGCAGTTACGGGCGGGGCACTGAAGCTTTCTTT CASSYGRGTEAFF TRBJ1-1 - TRBV6-5 -
TGTGCCAGCAGTTTCCAGGGTGGGGGTTCACCCCTCCACTTT CASSFQGGGSPLHF TRBJ1-6 - TRBV28 -
TGTGCCAGCAGCGTAGATGGCAGCCCGAATGAAAAACTGTTTTTT CASSVDGSPNEKLFF TRBJ1-4 - TRBV9 -
TGCGCCAGCAGCCAAGATCGGGGGATGAACTACGAGCAGTACTTC CASSQDRGMNYEQYF TRBJ2-7 - TRBV4-3 -
TGCGCCAGCAGCCAAGCGCAGGTAGTTGGCAGGGAAAATTCCTACGAGCAGTACTTC CASSQAQVVGRENSYEQYF TRBJ2-7 once TRBV4-1 -
TGTGCCAGCAGCCTTGGACAGGGGGCCAACGAGCAGTACTTC CASSLGQGANEQYF TRBJ2-7 - TRBV11-2 TRBD1
TGCGCCAGCAGCCGAGCTAGCAATCAGCCCCAGCATTTT CASSRASNQPQHF TRBJ1-5 - TRBV5-1 -
TGTGCCAGCAGCCTCCGGGAGGGGCCGGGGGATACGCAGTATTTT CASSLREGPGDTQYF TRBJ2-3 - TRBV7-8 TRBD2
TGCGCCAGCAGCTTGTTGAACAGGGGGCCCCCAGATACGCAGTATTTT CASSLLNRGPPDTQYF TRBJ2-3 - TRBV5-1 TRBD1
TGTGCCAGCAGTTACCGGGACAGGGGATCACCCCTCCACTTT CASSYRDRGSPLHF TRBJ1-6 - TRBV6-5 TRBD1
TGTGCCAGCAGTGACGTGGGCGGCCGTTGGCCAGATACGCAGTATTTT CASSDVGGRWPDTQYF TRBJ2-3 - TRBV6-4 -
TGTGCCAGCAGCCGGGGGGCTACCCAAGAGACCCAGTACTTC CASSRGATQETQYF TRBJ2-5 - TRBV27 -
TGTGCCAGCAGCTTGCTAGACTCACCCCTCCACTTT CASSLLDSPLHF TRBJ1-6 few TRBV5-5 -